This T cell receptor beta chain was identified during a study of radiation and T cells in renal cell carcinoma (dated by TCRdb to the early 2020s). A note on the overall study: TCR beta sequencing covered 50 or so samples in total, comprising around 25 tumors and around 27 peripheral blood samples. Across all 53 samples, several million unique CDR3 nucleotide sequences encoding 2.5 million to 3 million unique CDR3 amino acid sequences were identified. On the study overall, not on this receptor specifically: Because the trial had a single-armed design, the trial could not examine how radiation dose or scheduling affected the TCR repertoire. Because pretreatment tumor biopsies were not available, the baseline intratumoral presence of clonotypes could not be determined. Compared with control tumors, irradiated tumors had a greater number of dominant CDR3 motifs, and those motifs took up a bigger portion of the repertoire. Because only small tumor regions of about 0.94 g were available, intratumoral heterogeneity was not captured. Higher TCR clonality was observed in irradiated tumors than in controls, with an average of roughly 50% of the repertoire accounted for by the top 100 clonotypes, compared with around 40% in nephrectomy-only tumors. Top tumor clonotypes rose in blood from baseline to 2 weeks post-radiation, then contracted by 4 weeks, suggesting transient expansion of tumor-resident clones.

On this clone itself: The clone's antigen remains unknown. No much larger clonotype is one base removed from it; base qualities were not supplied.

Following the manufacturer's recommendations, the immunoSEQ kit was used to generate TCR beta libraries from genomic DNA. To prepare the libraries, a first multiplex PCR with proprietary primers was run, followed by a second PCR that added unique barcodes, and a bead cleanup was done after each round. Each sample batch included a kit-provided positive control reaction and a negative control reaction. The final libraries underwent checking on an Agilent 4200 TapeStation D1000 ScreenTape, volumetric pooling, and quantification by qPCR. Sequencing ran on an Illumina NextSeq500 with a MidOutput 150-cycle cartridge, using 156 Read1 and 15 Index1 cycles with kit custom primers. The pooled library was loaded at 0.75 to 1 pM, and around 22% PhiX control was spiked in. Concerning the study's data processing: Vendor-processed data were analyzed in R, and a clonotype was defined as all T cells sharing the same CDR3 nucleotide sequence. In the clone abundance analyses, frequencies in each sample were normalized to that sample's 10,000 most abundant clones. Before analysis, public T cell clones were removed, and these numbered fewer than five per sample on average. ImmunoMap was used for dominant motif analysis with the PAM10 matrix, a gap penalty of 30, and a homology threshold of 0.3, and any motif reaching a cumulative frequency of at least 0.01 was considered dominant. An abundance difference of at least 32-fold between compartments was the criterion for calling clonotypes tumor-enriched or baseline blood-enriched. The Baroni-Urbani and Buser coefficient was used to measure tumor-blood repertoire similarity, and groups were compared with two-tailed Wilcoxon tests in R. TCRdb provides this immuneACCESS table in a form limited to in-frame rearrangements. Some clones are lacking; in checked studies, under half of them reflect an unresolved V gene, and why the rest are absent is not known. The DNA gave D and trimming, while V, J and clone size come from that table. Recorded for this sample are over 15,000 clones; over 45% of them occurred a single time. The ten largest clones capture approximately 12% of the sample.

The junction shows trimming of 7 bases on V and 1 base on J, plus 13 bases between the germline ends. Measured from the cysteine to the phenylalanine, the CDR3 is 14 residues long. The CDR3 DNA has 42 bases and is translated from base 1. CDR1 LNHNV and CDR2 YYDKDF were looked up in the germline V gene (reference sequence). The sample's time point, from its label and the paper: tumor resected at nephrectomy. Interpreted using the paper, the treatment or condition label stands for: 15 Gy SBRT to primary tumor, nephrectomy 4 weeks later. Samples came from a clinical trial, in which primary renal cell carcinomas received 15 Gy stereotactic body radiation therapy followed by nephrectomy 4 weeks later. Every patient's renal cell carcinoma showed clear cell pathology. Tumors were dissociated mechanically, digested with collagenase/hyaluronidase at 37 degrees C, processed in gentleMACS C tubes, and stored in liquid nitrogen. The QIAamp DNA Blood Mini Kit (Qiagen) was used to prepare genomic DNA for TCR sequencing. Samples were included in the analyses only if all quality control checks were passed.

The chain uses TRBV15 and TRBJ1-2; the D gene is possibly TRBD1, with 6 bases matching. The receptor was isolated from a man aged 50 to 59 with renal cell carcinoma. The source material was tumor tissue, sampled from a patient whose treatment included radiotherapy and nephrectomy. The DNA is TGTGCCACCAATGTCGGACAGAGTAACTATGGCTACACCTTC. Translated, it reads CATNVGQSNYGYTF.